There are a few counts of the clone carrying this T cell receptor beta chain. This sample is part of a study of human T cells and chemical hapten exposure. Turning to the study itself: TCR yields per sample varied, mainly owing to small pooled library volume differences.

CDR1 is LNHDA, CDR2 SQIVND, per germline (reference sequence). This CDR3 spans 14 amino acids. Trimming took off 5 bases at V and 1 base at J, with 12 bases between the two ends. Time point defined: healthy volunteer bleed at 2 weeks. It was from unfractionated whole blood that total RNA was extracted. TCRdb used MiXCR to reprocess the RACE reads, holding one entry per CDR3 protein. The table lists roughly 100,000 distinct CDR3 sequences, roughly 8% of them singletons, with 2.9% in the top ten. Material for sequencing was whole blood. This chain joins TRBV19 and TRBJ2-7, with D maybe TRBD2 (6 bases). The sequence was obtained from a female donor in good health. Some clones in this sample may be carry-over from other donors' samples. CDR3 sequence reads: CASSVLAESYEQYF. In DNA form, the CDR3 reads TGTGCCAGTAGTGTGTTAGCGGAATCCTACGAGCAGTACTTC.